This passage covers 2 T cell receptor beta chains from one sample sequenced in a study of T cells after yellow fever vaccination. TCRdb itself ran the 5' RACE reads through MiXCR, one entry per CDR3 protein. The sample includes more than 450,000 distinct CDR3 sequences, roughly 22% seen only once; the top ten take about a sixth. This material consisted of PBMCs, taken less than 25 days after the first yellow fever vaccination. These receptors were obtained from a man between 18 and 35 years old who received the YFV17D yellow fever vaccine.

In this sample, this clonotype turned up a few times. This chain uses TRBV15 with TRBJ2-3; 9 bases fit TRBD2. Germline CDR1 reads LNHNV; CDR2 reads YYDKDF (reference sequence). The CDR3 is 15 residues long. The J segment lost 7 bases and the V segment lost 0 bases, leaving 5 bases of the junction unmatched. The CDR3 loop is CATSRELAGAYTQYF. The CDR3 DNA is TGTGCCACCAGCAGAGAGTTAGCGGGGGCCTATACGCAGTATTTT.

CDR3: CASIAGRMNTEAFF. The CDR3 region has the DNA TGTGCCAGCATAGCGGGGCGGATGAACACTGAAGCTTTCTTT. This chain connects TRBV2 to TRBJ1-1; a weak D match, TRBD1 (5 bases). Trimming stripped 7 bases from V and 0 bases from J, with 12 bases between. The CDR3 has 14 amino acids. Germline V CDR1 and CDR2: SNHLY, FYNNEI.